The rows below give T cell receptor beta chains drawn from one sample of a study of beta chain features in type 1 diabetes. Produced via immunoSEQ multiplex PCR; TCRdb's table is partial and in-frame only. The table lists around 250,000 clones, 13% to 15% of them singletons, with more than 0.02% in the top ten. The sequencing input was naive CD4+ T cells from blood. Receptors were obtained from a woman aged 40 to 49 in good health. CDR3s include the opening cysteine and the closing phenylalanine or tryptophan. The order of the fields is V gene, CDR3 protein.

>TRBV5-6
CASSPDGTGSYEQYF
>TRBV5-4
CASSDSGGEGYTF
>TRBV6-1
CASSERGNNEQFF
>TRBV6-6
CASSPSDSRADTQYF
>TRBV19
CASTSGLEGHYGYTF
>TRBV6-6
CASSYSGPGGEKLFF
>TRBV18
CASSPDSDYGYTF
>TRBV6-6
CASTYRAGQQETQYF
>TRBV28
CASSADRGTWGANVLTF
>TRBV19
CASSIVGVSETQYF
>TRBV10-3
CAISVTGGGSTDTQYF
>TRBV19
CATQDRAGANVLTF
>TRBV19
CASSIRPTIQRAQETQYF
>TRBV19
CASSPGGRGETQYF
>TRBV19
CASTMRGTGDLYEQYF
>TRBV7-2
CASSSAAGSYEQYF
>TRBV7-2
CASSLGQGARYEQYF
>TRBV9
CASSVAGPGNSPLHF
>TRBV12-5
CASGSGGLPQHF
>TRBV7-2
CASSFRAGYTGELFF
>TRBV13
CASSLASGGSPTNEQFF
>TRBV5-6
CASSLAGGNHAYEQYF
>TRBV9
CASSPREAGYNEQFF
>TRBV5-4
CASRWYQGTEAFF
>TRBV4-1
CASSPPGRDSEQYF
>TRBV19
CASSTAGGWQETQYF
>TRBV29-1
CSVENSVVTDTQYF
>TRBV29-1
CSVGGTYQGAGETQYF
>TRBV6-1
CASNFKNYGYTF
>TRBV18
CASSPIRQAGVYHGELFF
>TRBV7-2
CASSNTGNTEAFF
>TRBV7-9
CASSLDAAETQYF
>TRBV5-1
CASSQTSGGFYEQYF
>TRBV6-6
CASSYDEGATSHGYTF
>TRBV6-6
CASSYLSTGELFF